This TCR beta chain was captured by sequencing in a study of cytomegalovirus exposure and HLA in healthy donors. Using immunoSEQ multiplex PCR, the repertoire was profiled, and TCRdb retains in-frame clones only, with some absent. The sample holds 100,000 or so clones, about 90% seen once. Per germline, CDR1 SNHLY and CDR2 FYNNEI. The CDR3 has 16 residues. V was pared by 1 base and J by 6 bases, with 8 bases of the junction left unmatched. The chain employs TRBV2 and TRBJ2-3, with 9 bases matching TRBD2. The receptor comes from a man between 18 and 35 years old in good health and CMV-seropositive. The material sequenced was PBMCs. The CDR3 is CASSEGLAGMIDTQYF. CDR3 in DNA: TGTGCCAGCAGTGAAGGCCTAGCGGGAATGATCGATACGCAGTATTTT.